The present T cell receptor (beta chain) was sequenced within a study of shared clonotypes between healthy human individuals. Study outcomes and limitations: All-four-donor shared clonotypes had higher generation probabilities than non-shared clonotypes did.

In regard to this clone: What it recognizes is unknown.

The CDR3 extends over 12 amino acids. After removal of 10 bases from V and 2 bases from J, the junction contained 3 bases not matched to a gene. CDR1 is MNHNS, CDR2 SASEGT, per germline. The DNA input per sorted-subset replicate PCR was 200 to 250 ng, corresponding to 25,000 to 30,000 T cell genomes. In the authors' workflow: Junction-only sequences without quality scores were provided by ImmunoSEQ, so filtering was different. Clones were sequenced by immunoSEQ multiplex PCR, and TCRdb holds only the in-frame ones, with some missing. That table gives V, J and clone size, and the DNA gave D and trimming. Of around 180,000 clones in the sample, 90% to 95% are singletons; the top ten hold more than 0.065%. Negatively enriched CD4+ T cells were divided by CD45RA into naive and memory.

What was sequenced was naive CD4+ T cells sorted from blood. The subset was: CD45RA+ positively selected. V and J are TRBV6-1 and TRBJ2-3; 7 bases match TRBD1. This TCR was sampled from a woman under 40 in good health. CDR3: CAIQGSTDTQYF. The DNA for the CDR3 is TGTGCCATACAGGGGTCCACAGATACGCAGTATTTT.